What follows are 20 T cell receptor beta chains derived from one specimen sequenced in a study of blood T cells in healthy people across ages (dated by TCRdb to between 2014 and 2017). Receptor amplification or capture employed 5' RACE. The instrument given in TCRdb is Illumina HiSeq 2500. A second PCR of roughly 7 to 11 cycles was performed with a sample-barcoded 5' primer and a J-beta primer mix. Using fastp trimming at Q25 and MiXCR clonotype assembly, TCRdb reanalyzed the public sequencing data and kept in-frame beta chains. Each CDR3 protein gets just one entry, which takes the most common genes and DNA from the rows behind it. The sample table holds roughly 700,000 distinct CDR3 sequences, of which about 52% were seen once. The ten most abundant clones make up under 35% of the sample. Input material: blood. The receptors originated from a woman in her sixties or seventies in good health.

V is TRBV7-2 and J is TRBJ2-1; D unresolved. The DNA end lines up better with TRBJ2-7; the J call may be wrong. Per the germline V gene, CDR1 is SGHTA and CDR2 is FQGNSA. The CDR3 loop spans 14 amino acids. CDR3 bases: TGTGCCAGCAGCTTAGGGGATTTTAGCTACGAGCAGTACTTC. Amino acid sequence: CASSLGDFSYEQYF.

This rearrangement joins TRBV9 to TRBJ2-1; D perhaps matches TRBD1 (5 bases). V was trimmed by 3 bases and J by 2 bases, leaving 12 bases between them. The CDR3 spans 15 residues. The germline V gene encodes CDR1 SGDLS and CDR2 YYNGEE. CDR3 DNA sequence: TGTGCCAGCAGCGGGCAGGGTAATACCTACAATGAGCAGTTCTTC. Protein: CASSGQGNTYNEQFF. The full variable domain, its missing parts supplied by reference TRBV9 and TRBJ2-1, is DSGVTQTPKHLITATGQRVTLRCSPRSGDLSVYWYQQSLDQGLQFLIQYYNGEERAKGNILERFSAQQFPDLHSELNLSSLELGDSALYFCASSGQGNTYNEQFFGPGTRLTVL.

V usage is TRBV5-5 and J usage is TRBJ2-1; a possible D gene is TRBD2 (6 bases). The length of the CDR3 is 12 residues. V lost 6 bases to trimming and J lost 6 bases, with 10 bases between them. CDR1 is SGHKS, CDR2 YYEKEE, per germline (reference sequence). CDR3 nucleotides: TGTGCCAGCATGCTAGCGCCCAATGAGCAGTTCTTC. Protein sequence: CASMLAPNEQFF.

This sequence joins TRBV4-2 and TRBJ2-4, with 9 bases lining up with TRBD1. The DNA end is more similar to TRBJ2-7, so the J call may be wrong. Germline-derived CDR1 and CDR2 are LGHNA and YNFKEQ. This CDR3 spans 17 amino acids. The DNA for the CDR3 is TGTGCCAGCAGCCAATGGCTTAACAGGGGGCTCATTGACGAGCAGTACTTC. Its translation: CASSQWLNRGLIDEQYF.

The V gene is TRBV21-1, the J gene TRBJ2-3; TRBD1 was called by the table and not checked on the DNA. TRBV21-1 is recorded as a pseudogene. The CDR3 has 17 amino acids. This chain's CDR3 is CASSKRRGEDHTDTQYF. The CDR3 coding sequence is TGTGCCAGCAGCAAAAGGCGGGGAGAGGACCACACAGATACGCAGTATTTT.

The J gene is TRBJ2-7, the V gene TRBV10-3; 7 nucleotides match TRBD2. The CDR3 length is 14 residues. The junction had 5 bases not matched to a gene; V was cut back by 5 bases and J by 1 base. Per germline, CDR1 ENHRY and CDR2 SYGVKD. The CDR3 region has the DNA TGTGCCATCAGTAGCGGGACTTTTTCCTACGAGCAGTACTTC. Its protein product is CAISSGTFSYEQYF.

The chain carries TRBV30 and TRBJ2-4, with 10 bases that match TRBD2. This CDR3 spans 15 amino acids. The trim removed 1 base at V and 7 bases at J, leaving 7 bases unmatched. CDR1 and CDR2 from the germline V gene are GTSNPN and SVGIG (reference sequence). CDR3 in amino acids: CAWSGLAGAENIQYF. The CDR3 DNA follows: TGTGCCTGGAGTGGCCTAGCGGGAGCGGAGAACATTCAGTACTTC.

J is TRBJ2-7 and V is TRBV30; D uncertain. The J call may be wrong; the DNA end is better matched by TRBJ2-5. This CDR3 has 12 amino acids. Germline assignment: CDR1 GTSNPN and CDR2 SVGIG (reference sequence). The chain's CDR3 is CAWSVQTETQYF. CDR3 DNA: TGTGCCTGGAGTGTACAAACAGAGACCCAGTACTTC.

The CDR3 reads CAISGVQGGTDTQYF. CDR3 sequence (DNA): TGTGCCATCAGTGGCGTACAGGGGGGCACAGATACGCAGTATTTT. The V and J genes are TRBV10-3 and TRBJ2-3; 8 bases line up with TRBD1. The CDR3 contains 15 residues. With 4 bases clipped from V and 1 base from J, the junction kept 4 bases outside the gene matches. Per germline, CDR1 ENHRY and CDR2 SYGVKD.

Many counts were recorded for this clonotype. CDR3 sequence (DNA): TGTGCCATCAGCACCACAGGGAACTCTCAAGAGACCCAGTACTTC. This codes for CAISTTGNSQETQYF. The chain employs TRBV10-3 and TRBJ2-5; the D gene is possibly TRBD1 (6 bases). The V end lost 6 bases, the J end lost 2 bases, and 16 bases lay between the germline ends. Germline CDR1 and CDR2: ENHRY and SYGVKD. This CDR3 spans 15 amino acids.

The rearrangement links TRBV28 to TRBJ1-1, with D perhaps TRBD1 (5 bases). The CDR3 spans 15 residues. Germline CDR1 and CDR2: MDHEN and SYDVKM. Trimming shortened V by 3 bases and J by 5 bases, and 16 bases separated the two germline ends. The DNA of the CDR3 is TGTGCCAGCAGTTTTCCCGGGGCTGGACGGACTGAAGCTTTCTTT. Protein sequence: CASSFPGAGRTEAFF.

The rearrangement joins TRBV12-3 or TRBV12-4 to TRBJ1-1; D not certain. Between the trimmed V and J ends, which lost 4 bases and 7 bases, there was a span of 7 bases. The CDR3 is 11 residues long. CDR3: CASSSRGEAFF. The CDR3 nucleotides read TGTGCCAGCAGTTCACGGGGTGAAGCTTTCTTT.

This clonotype was observed a handful of times. CDR3 in amino acids: CSVAGVFAYEQYF. CDR3 DNA sequence: TGCAGCGTTGCAGGGGTATTCGCCTACGAGCAGTACTTC. This sequence joins TRBV29-1 and TRBJ2-7, with a possible D match to TRBD1 (6 bases). The V gene lost 4 bases and the J gene lost 2 bases, with 12 bases spanning the gap. The V gene's germline CDR1 is SQVTM and CDR2 ANQGSEA. The CDR3 has 13 amino acids.

This clonotype occurred many times. CDR3 bases: TGTGCCAGCAGCGGACTAGCGGGAGGAGGAGAGACCCAGTACTTC. Protein: CASSGLAGGGETQYF. The chain combines TRBV3-1 with TRBJ2-5; 14 bases align to TRBD2. Germline V CDR1 and CDR2: LGHDT, YNNKEL (reference sequence). CDR3 size: 15 residues. V shed 5 bases and J 4 bases; nucleotides not matched to a gene: 3.

This rearrangement joins TRBV20-1 to TRBJ2-1; D is perhaps TRBD2 (6 bases). Germline assignment: CDR1 DFQATT and CDR2 SNEGSKA (reference sequence). The ends were cut back, 6 bases at V and 9 bases at J, with 12 bases in the middle. This CDR3 region has 11 residues. The CDR3 loop reads CSAPLGGEQFF. The CDR3 DNA reads as TGCAGTGCCCCCCTCGGGGGTGAGCAGTTCTTC.

This clonotype was observed a few times. Mismatch with germline at one junction end may stem from a read error. The J gene is TRBJ2-4, the V gene TRBV11-2, with a tentative D call TRBD2 (6 bases). From germline, CDR1 is SGHAT and CDR2 FQNNGV. There are 14 residues in the CDR3. For the CDR3, the DNA is TGTGCCAGCAGTTTAGACGGGAGTAGGGACATTCAGTACTTC. As protein: CASSLDGSRDIQYF.

The rearrangement links TRBV7-2 to TRBJ2-5; 14 positions match TRBD2. V gave up 5 bases and J gave up 6 bases; unmatched junction bases: 8. This CDR3 region has 16 residues. Germline CDR1 reads SGHTA; CDR2 reads FQGNSA. The CDR3 nucleotides are TGTGCCAGCAGCCCCCCGGGGACTAGCGGGAGAAAGACCCAGTACTTC. Translating it yields CASSPPGTSGRKTQYF.

This chain uses TRBV4-3 with TRBJ2-3, with D tentatively TRBD2 (6 bases). The ends were cut back, 1 base at V and 6 bases at J, with 14 bases in the middle. Germline V gene sequence: CDR1 LGHNA, CDR2 YSLEER. This CDR3 region has 15 residues. CDR3 sequence (DNA): TGCGCCAGCAGCCAAGGTAGTGGAGGGCCGGATACGCAGTATTTT. It is translated as CASSQGSGGPDTQYF.

This sequence joins TRBV28 and TRBJ2-5; 9 positions agree with TRBD2. The CDR3 runs 15 residues. Unmatched junction bases numbered 9, after V lost 7 bases and J lost 3 bases. Germline values: CDR1 MDHEN, CDR2 SYDVKM. Here the CDR3 reads CASKGREGLEETQYF. CDR3 bases: TGTGCCAGCAAAGGGCGGGAGGGCCTAGAAGAGACCCAGTACTTC.

This clonotype was seen many times. The chain joins TRBV5-1 to TRBJ2-5, with 16 bases identical to TRBD2. This CDR3 is 16 amino acids long. The germline gives CDR1 SGHRS, CDR2 YFSETQ. The trim removed 3 bases at V and 5 bases at J, leaving 4 bases unmatched. The DNA of the CDR3 is TGCGCCAGCAGCTCGGGACTAGCGGGAGGGGGTGAGACCCAGTACTTC. This codes for CASSSGLAGGGETQYF.